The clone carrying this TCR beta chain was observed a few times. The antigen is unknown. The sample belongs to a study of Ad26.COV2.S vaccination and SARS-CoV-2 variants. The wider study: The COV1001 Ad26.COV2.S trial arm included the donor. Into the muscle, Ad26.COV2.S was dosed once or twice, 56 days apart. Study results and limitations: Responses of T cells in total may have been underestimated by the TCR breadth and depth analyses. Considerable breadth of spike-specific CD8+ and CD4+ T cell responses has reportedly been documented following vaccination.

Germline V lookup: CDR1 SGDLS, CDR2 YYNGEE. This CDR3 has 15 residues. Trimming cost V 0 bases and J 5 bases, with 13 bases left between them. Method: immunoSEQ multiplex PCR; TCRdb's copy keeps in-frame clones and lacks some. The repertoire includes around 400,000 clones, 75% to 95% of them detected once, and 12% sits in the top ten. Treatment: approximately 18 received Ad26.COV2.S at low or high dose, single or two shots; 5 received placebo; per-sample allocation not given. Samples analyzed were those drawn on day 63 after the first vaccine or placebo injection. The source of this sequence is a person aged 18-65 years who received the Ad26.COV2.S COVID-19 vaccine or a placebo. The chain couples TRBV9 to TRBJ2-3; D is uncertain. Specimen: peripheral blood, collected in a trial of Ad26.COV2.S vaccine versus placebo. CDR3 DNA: TGTGCCAGCAGCGTAGATACCTGGCCACAAGATACGCAGTATTTT. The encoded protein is CASSVDTWPQDTQYF.